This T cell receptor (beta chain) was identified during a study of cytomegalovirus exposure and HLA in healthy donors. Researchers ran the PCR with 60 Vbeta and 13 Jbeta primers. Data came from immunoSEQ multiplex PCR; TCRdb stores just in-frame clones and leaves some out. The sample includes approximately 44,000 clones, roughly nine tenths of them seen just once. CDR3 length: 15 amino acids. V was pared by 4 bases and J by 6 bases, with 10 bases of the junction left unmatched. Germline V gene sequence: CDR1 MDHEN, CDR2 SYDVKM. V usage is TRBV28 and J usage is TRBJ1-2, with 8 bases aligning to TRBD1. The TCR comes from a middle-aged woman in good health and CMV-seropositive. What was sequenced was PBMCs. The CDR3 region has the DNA TGTGCCAGCAGTTCGCCCCGGCAGGGGGCAGATGGCTACACCTTC. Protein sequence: CASSSPRQGADGYTF.